Given below is one T cell receptor (beta chain) in context. These data come from a study of cytomegalovirus exposure and HLA in healthy donors. The CDR3 is 15 residues long. Germline V gene lookup returns CDR1 MNHNS and CDR2 SASEGT. V was shortened by 1 base and J by 5 bases, with 14 bases between the two germline ends. The PCR was carried out with 60 Vbeta primers and 13 Jbeta primers. Method: immunoSEQ multiplex PCR; TCRdb's copy keeps in-frame clones and lacks some. In the table there are around 61,000 clones, about 90% of which are singletons. Sequenced: PBMCs. The receptor was derived from a man younger than 40 in good health and CMV-seropositive. This chain uses TRBV6-1 with TRBJ1-2; TRBD1 is a possible D gene (5 bases). DNA of the CDR3: TGTGCCAGCAGTGAAGGGCGGGGCCTAGGGTATGGCTACACCTTC. It codes for CASSEGRGLGYGYTF.